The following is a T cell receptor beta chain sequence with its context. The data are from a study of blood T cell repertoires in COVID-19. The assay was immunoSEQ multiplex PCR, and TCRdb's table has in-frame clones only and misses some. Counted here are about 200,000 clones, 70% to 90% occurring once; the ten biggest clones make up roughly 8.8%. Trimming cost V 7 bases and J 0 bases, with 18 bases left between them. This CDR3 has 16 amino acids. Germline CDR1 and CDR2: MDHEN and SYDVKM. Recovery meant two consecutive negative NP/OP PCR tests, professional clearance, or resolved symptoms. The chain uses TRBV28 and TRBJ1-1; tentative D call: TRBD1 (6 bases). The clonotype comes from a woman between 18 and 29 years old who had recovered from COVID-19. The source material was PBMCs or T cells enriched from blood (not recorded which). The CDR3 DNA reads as TGTGCCAGCACCCCCTCGGGGGGCGTAGTGAACACTGAAGCTTTCTTT. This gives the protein CASTPSGGVVNTEAFF.